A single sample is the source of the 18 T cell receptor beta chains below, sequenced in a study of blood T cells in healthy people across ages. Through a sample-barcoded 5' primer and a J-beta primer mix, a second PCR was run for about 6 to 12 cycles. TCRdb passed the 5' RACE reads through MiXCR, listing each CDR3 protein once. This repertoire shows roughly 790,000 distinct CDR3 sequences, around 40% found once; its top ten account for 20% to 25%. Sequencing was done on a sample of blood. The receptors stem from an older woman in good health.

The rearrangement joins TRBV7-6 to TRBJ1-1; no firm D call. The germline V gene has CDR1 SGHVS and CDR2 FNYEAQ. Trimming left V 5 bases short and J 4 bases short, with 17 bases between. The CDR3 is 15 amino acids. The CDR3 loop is CASSPGSGGATEAFF. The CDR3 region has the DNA TGTGCCAGCAGCCCCGGTTCAGGAGGCGCCACTGAAGCTTTCTTT.

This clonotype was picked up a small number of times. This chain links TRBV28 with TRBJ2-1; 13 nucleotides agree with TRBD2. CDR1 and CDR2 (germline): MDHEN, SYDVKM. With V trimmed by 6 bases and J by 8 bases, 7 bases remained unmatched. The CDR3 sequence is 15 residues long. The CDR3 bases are TGTGCCAGCAGCCCACTAGCGGGAGGGTCTCATGAGCAGTTCTTC. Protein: CASSPLAGGSHEQFF.

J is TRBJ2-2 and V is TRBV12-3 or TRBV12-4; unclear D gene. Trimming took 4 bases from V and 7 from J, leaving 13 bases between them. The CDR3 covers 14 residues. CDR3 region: CASSSATVGGELFF. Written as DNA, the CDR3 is TGTGCCAGCAGTTCGGCCACCGTGGGCGGGGAGCTGTTTTTT.

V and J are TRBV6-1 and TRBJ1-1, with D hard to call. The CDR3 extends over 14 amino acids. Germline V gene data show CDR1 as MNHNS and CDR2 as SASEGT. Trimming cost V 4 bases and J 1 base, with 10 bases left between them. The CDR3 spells CASSAPVPNTEAFF. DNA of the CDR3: TGTGCCAGCAGTGCCCCGGTCCCGAACACTGAAGCTTTCTTT.

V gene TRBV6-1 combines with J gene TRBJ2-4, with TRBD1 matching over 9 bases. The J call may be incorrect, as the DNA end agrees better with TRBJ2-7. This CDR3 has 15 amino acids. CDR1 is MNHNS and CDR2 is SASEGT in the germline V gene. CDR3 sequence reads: CASSPAGTGPYEQYF. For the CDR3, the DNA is TGTGCCAGCAGTCCCGCCGGGACAGGGCCCTACGAGCAGTACTTC.

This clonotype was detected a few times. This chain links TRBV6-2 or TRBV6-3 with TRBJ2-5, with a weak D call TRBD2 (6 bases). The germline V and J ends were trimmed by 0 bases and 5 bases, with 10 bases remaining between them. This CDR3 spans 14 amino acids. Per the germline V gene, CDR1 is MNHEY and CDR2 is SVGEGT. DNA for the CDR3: TGTGCCAGCAGTTACTCCTCGACTAGGGAGACCCAGTACTTC. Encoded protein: CASSYSSTRETQYF.

The CDR3 region is CASVGRLAVAGDTQYF. In DNA, the CDR3 is TGTGCCAGTGTCGGCCGACTAGCGGTGGCAGGAGATACGCAGTATTTT. The V call is TRBV19, the J call TRBJ2-3, with TRBD2 matching 9 bases. After removal of 8 bases from V and 5 bases from J, the junction contained 14 bases not matched to a gene. The germline V gene encodes CDR1 LNHDA and CDR2 SQIVND (reference sequence). This CDR3 comprises 16 residues.

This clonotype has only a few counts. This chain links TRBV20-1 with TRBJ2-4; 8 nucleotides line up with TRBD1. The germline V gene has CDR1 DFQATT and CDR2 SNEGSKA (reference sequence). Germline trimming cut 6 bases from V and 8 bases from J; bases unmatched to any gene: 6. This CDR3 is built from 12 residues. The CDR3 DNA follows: TGCAGTGCCCGACAGGGGTTACACATTCAGTACTTC. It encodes CSARQGLHIQYF.

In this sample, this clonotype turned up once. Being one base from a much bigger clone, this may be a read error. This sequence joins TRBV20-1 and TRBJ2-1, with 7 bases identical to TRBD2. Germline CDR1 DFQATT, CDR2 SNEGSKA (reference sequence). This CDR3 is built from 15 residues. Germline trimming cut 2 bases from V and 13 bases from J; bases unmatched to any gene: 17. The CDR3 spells CSARIESSGHPLQFF. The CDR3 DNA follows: TGCAGTGCTAGAATTGAGTCTAGCGGACACCCCCTACAGTTCTTC.

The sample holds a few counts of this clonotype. The CDR3 coding sequence is TGTGCCAGCAGCTTATTTCTCTCGACTAGCGGAAGCTACGAGCAGTACTTC. It encodes CASSLFLSTSGSYEQYF. The chain has TRBV7-2 and TRBJ2-7; 9 bases are a match to TRBD2. This CDR3 comprises 17 residues. The junction had 11 bases not matched to a gene; V was cut back by 2 bases and J by 3 bases. Germline V gives CDR1 SGHTA, CDR2 FQGNSA.

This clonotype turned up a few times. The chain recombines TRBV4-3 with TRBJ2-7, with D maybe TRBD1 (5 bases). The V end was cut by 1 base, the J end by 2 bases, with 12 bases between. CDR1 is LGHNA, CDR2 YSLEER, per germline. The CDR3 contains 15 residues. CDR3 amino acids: CASSQVMGQAYEQYF. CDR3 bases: TGCGCCAGCAGCCAAGTTATGGGGCAGGCCTACGAGCAGTACTTC.

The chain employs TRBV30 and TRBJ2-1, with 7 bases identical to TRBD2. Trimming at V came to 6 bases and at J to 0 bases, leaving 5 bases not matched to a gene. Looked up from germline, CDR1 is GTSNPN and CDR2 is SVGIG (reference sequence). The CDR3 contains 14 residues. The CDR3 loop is CACSLAVSYNEQFF. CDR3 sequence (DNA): TGTGCCTGTTCCCTAGCGGTCTCCTACAATGAGCAGTTCTTC.

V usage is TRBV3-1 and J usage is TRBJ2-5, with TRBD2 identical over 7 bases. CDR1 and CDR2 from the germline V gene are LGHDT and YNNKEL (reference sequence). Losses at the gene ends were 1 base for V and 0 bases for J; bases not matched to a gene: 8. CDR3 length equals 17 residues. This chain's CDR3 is CASSQAGTNGYQETQYF. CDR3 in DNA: TGTGCCAGCAGCCAAGCCGGGACTAACGGGTACCAAGAGACCCAGTACTTC.

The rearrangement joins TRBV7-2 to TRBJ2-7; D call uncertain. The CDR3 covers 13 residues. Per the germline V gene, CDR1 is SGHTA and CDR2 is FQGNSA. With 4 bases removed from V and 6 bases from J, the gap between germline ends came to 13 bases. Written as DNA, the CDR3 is TGTGCCAGCAGCTCGGGCTCGGCTTCCGAGCAGTACTTC. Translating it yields CASSSGSASEQYF.

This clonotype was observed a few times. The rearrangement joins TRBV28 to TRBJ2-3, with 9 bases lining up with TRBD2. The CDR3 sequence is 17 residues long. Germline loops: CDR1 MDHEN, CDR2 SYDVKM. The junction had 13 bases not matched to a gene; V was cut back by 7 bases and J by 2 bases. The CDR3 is CASNPTGLAGSTDTQYF. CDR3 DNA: TGTGCCAGCAATCCAACGGGGCTAGCGGGATCCACAGATACGCAGTATTTT.

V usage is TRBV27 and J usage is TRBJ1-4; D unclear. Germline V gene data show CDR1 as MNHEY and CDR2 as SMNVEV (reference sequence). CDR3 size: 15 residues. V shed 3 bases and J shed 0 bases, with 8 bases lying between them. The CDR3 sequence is CASSLDLATNEKLFF. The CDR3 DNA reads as TGTGCCAGCAGTTTGGATCTCGCAACTAATGAAAAACTGTTTTTT.

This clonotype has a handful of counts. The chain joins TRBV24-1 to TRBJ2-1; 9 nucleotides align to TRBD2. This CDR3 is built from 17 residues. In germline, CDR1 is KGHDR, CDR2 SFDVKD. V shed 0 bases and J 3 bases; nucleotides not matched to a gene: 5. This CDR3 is CATSDLGGTSRYNEQFF. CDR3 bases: TGTGCCACCAGTGATTTGGGCGGGACTAGCCGCTACAATGAGCAGTTCTTC.

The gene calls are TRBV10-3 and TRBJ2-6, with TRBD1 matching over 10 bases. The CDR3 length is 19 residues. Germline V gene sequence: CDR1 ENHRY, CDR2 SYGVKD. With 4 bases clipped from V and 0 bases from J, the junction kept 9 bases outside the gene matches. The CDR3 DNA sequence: TGTGCCATCAGTGGAGTACCGGACAGGGGGTTCTCTGGGGCCAACGTCCTGACTTTC. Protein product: CAISGVPDRGFSGANVLTF.